This T cell receptor beta chain originates from a study of vaccination and CD4 T cells after COVID-19. The wider study: Six males and four females constituted the convalescent cohort, two of whom were Hispanic. For post-vaccine samples, collection took place a median roughly 72 days after dose two, ranging from 14 to 241. The study's findings and limits: Reactive clonotype counts went from median around 20 after infection to 38 after vaccination, nonsignificantly.

As to treatment: approximately 9-day PBMC culture with coronavirus spike peptide pools or control peptides (ViraFEST assay). Oncomine TCR Beta short-read sequencing was applied to DNA from cultured CD4+ T cells. Genomic DNA was extracted from cultured CD4+ T cells. TCRdb itself ran the PCR reads through MiXCR, one entry per CDR3 protein. Counted here are roughly 3,600 distinct CDR3 sequences, more than 13% occurring once; the ten biggest clones make up roughly 15%. Regarding this clonotype: What it binds is unknown.

There are 13 residues in the CDR3. Germline V gives CDR1 LNHDA, CDR2 SQIVND (reference sequence). V was shortened by 1 base and J by 6 bases, with 10 bases between the two germline ends. The source material was CD4+ T cells from blood, cultured in vitro. The V and J genes are TRBV19 and TRBJ2-7; no definite D call. The receptor was isolated from a human donor who had recovered from COVID-19. The chain's CDR3 is CASSIVANREQYF. CDR3 coding DNA: TGTGCCAGTAGTATAGTTGCCAACCGCGAGCAGTACTTC.